Given below is one TCR beta chain in context. What it recognizes is unknown. The data were obtained in a study of T cell responses to AZD1222 COVID-19 vaccine. Germline CDR1 reads MNHEY; CDR2 reads SMNVEV (reference sequence). This CDR3 has 13 residues. The ends were cut back, 8 bases at V and 0 bases at J, with 11 bases in the middle. Study-level findings and limits: Sampled repertoires all dated from after the peak T cell response. The span of vaccine-associated CD4 TCRs extended across spike, with dominance at 160-218 and 743-854. Females outnumbered males among donors, who were mostly white British; clonal diversity was possibly underestimated.

Sequenced by immunoSEQ multiplex PCR; TCRdb stores in-frame clones only, minus some. The sample lists fewer than 200,000 clones, roughly 90% occurring once. Doses given second, at about 4 or about 12 weeks, were pooled. The V gene is TRBV27, the J gene TRBJ2-7; D is possibly TRBD1 (6 bases). The clonotype was recovered from an adult who received the AZD1222 COVID-19 vaccine. Sequenced here: peripheral blood, sampled 28 days after the second AZD1222 dose. The chain's CDR3 is CASAAGVSYEQYF. As DNA, the CDR3 is TGTGCCAGCGCCGCAGGGGTCTCCTACGAGCAGTACTTC.